The T cell receptor beta chain under discussion was sequenced for a study of T cell responses to AZD1222 COVID-19 vaccine. Overall study results and limits: Repertoire sampling happened only post peak T cell response. Reportedly, nearly half the spike-specific TCRs target unmutated variant regions. Two doses of AZD1222 preceded a rise in Spike-specific TCR breadth and depth.

This clone was counted once. No antigen is known for it. Repertoires were generated with immunoSEQ multiplex PCR, while TCRdb's copy carries only in-frame clones and drops some. Of roughly 120,000 clones in the sample, 70% to 90% were seen once. The germline gives CDR1 SGHTA, CDR2 FQGNSA. This CDR3 has 16 amino acids. The V and J ends lost 5 bases and 2 bases, in that order; junction bases with no gene match: 4. Sequenced material: peripheral blood, taken on day 0 of MenACWY control vaccination. This rearrangement joins TRBV7-2 to TRBJ2-1; TRBD2 matches at 12 bases. The sequence derives from an adult in good health. CDR3 residues: CASSPRLAGAYNEQFF. CDR3 DNA sequence: TGTGCCAGCAGCCCAAGACTAGCGGGGGCCTACAATGAGCAGTTCTTC.